The source of this T cell receptor (beta chain) is a study of T cells expressing NK-cell markers. Germline-derived CDR1 and CDR2 are LGHDT and YNNKEL (reference sequence). This CDR3 has 16 residues. TCRdb reprocessed the 5' RACE reads, keeping one entry per CDR3 protein, no DNA. The sample holds about 260,000 distinct CDR3 sequences. The TCR was taken from a woman between 18 and 69 years old in good health. Source material: blood T cells: a sorted CD56 or NKG2C T cell subset, CD4+ or CD8+ T cells, or bulk PBMC T cells (not recorded which). This sequence joins TRBV3-1 and TRBJ2-2; TCRdb's D gene call, TRBD1, goes unchecked for lack of DNA. CDR3 protein: CASSQGAGPNTGELFF.